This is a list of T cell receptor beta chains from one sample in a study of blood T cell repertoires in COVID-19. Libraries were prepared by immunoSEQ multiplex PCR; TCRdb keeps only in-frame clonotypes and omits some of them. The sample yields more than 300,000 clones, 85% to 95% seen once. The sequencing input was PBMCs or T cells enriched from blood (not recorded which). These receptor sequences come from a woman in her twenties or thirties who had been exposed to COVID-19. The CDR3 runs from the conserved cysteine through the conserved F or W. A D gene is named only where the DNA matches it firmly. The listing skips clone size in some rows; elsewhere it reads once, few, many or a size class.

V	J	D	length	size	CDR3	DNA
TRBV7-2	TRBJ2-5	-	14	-	CASSSRGRGETQYF	TGTGCCAGCAGCTCCCGGGGCCGGGGGGAGACCCAGTACTTC
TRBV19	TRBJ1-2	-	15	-	CASIPRQGHGYGYTF	TGTGCCAGTATCCCCCGGCAGGGGCACGGCTATGGCTACACCTTC
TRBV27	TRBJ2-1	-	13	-	CASTHRGNNEQFF	TGTGCCAGCACTCACCGGGGGAACAATGAGCAGTTCTTC
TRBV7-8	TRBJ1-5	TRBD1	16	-	CASSSRQGVMNQPQHF	TGTGCCAGCAGTTCGCGACAGGGGGTGATGAATCAGCCCCAGCATTTT
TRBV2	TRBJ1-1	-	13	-	CASTGVGRAEAFF	TGTGCCAGCACCGGTGTAGGTCGGGCTGAAGCTTTCTTT
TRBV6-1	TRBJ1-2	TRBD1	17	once	CASSEPYRDSKTNGYTF	TGTGCCAGCAGTGAACCATACCGGGACAGCAAAACTAATGGCTACACCTTC
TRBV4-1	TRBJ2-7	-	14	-	CASSRVTGNYEQYF	TGCGCCAGCAGCCGAGTGACGGGTAACTACGAGCAGTACTTC
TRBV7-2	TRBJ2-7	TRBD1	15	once	CASSPSGTASYEQYF	TGTGCCAGCAGCCCCTCCGGGACAGCCTCCTACGAGCAGTACTTC
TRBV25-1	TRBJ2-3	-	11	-	CASRTGVRPYF	TGTGCCAGCAGAACCGGGGTCCGTCCGTATTTT
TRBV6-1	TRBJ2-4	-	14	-	CASSEGNTKNIQYF	TGTGCCAGCAGTGAAGGTAACACGAAAAACATTCAGTACTTC
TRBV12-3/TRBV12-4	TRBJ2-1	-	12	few	CASSPPSSEQFF	TGTGCCAGCAGTCCCCCTAGCAGTGAGCAGTTCTTC
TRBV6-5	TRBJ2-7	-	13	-	CASSPGQLYEQYF	TGTGCCAGCAGCCCCGGACAGCTCTACGAGCAGTACTTC
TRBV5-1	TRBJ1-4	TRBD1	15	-	CASSWWTGGGEKLFF	TGCGCCAGCAGCTGGTGGACAGGGGGAGGAGAAAAACTGTTTTTT
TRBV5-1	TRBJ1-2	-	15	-	CASSLGSELRGGYTF	TGCGCCAGCAGCTTGGGCAGCGAACTCCGGGGGGGCTACACCTTC
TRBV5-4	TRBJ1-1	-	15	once	CASSLVTGVNTEAFF	TGTGCCAGCAGCTTGGTGACAGGAGTGAACACTGAAGCTTTCTTT
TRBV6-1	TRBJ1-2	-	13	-	CASSEMTGDGYTF	TGTGCCAGCAGTGAAATGACCGGGGATGGCTACACCTTC
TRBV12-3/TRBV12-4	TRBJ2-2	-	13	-	CASSPHSSGELFF	TGTGCCAGCAGTCCCCACAGTTCCGGGGAGCTGTTTTTT
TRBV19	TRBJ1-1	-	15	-	CASSIKSRPNTEAFF	TGTGCCAGTAGTATCAAAAGCAGGCCAAACACTGAAGCTTTCTTT
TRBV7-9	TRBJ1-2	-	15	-	CASSLVSGVEAGYTF	TGTGCCAGCAGCTTAGTCTCAGGGGTAGAGGCTGGCTACACCTTC
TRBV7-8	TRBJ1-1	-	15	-	CASSASGAPNTEAFF	TGTGCCAGCAGCGCCTCAGGGGCCCCGAACACTGAAGCTTTCTTT
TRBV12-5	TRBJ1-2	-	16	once	CASGLAFGRRLHGYTF	TGTGCTAGTGGTTTGGCTTTCGGACGGAGACTACATGGCTACACCTTC
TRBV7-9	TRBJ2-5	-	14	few	CASSLVTTQETQYF	TGTGCCAGCAGCTTAGTAACTACCCAAGAGACCCAGTACTTC
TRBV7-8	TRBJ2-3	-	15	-	CASTLRRGVADTQYF	TGTGCCAGCACCCTTAGACGCGGGGTCGCAGATACGCAGTATTTT
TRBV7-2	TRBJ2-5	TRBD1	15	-	CASSFMGQGWETQYF	TGTGCCAGCAGCTTTATGGGACAGGGGTGGGAGACCCAGTACTTC
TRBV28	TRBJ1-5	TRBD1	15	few	CASSSSGGRGQPQHF	TGTGCCAGCAGTTCTTCAGGGGGCAGGGGTCAGCCCCAGCATTTT
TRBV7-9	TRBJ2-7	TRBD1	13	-	CASSLRQGYEQYF	TGTGCCAGCAGCTTACGACAGGGCTACGAGCAGTACTTC
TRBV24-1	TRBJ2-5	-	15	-	CATSDIGHTQETQYF	TGTGCCACCAGTGACATTGGACATACCCAAGAGACCCAGTACTTC
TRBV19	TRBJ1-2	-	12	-	CASSTRGGGYTF	TGTGCCAGTAGTACCCGTGGCGGGGGCTACACCTTC
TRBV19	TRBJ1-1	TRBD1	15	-	CASSIDTGESTEAFF	TGTGCCAGTAGTATAGATACAGGGGAGAGCACTGAAGCTTTCTTT
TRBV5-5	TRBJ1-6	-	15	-	CASSLDETAYSPLHF	TGTGCCAGCAGCTTGGACGAGACAGCCTATTCACCCCTCCACTTT
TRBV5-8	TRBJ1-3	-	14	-	CASNPSLPGNTIYF	TGTGCCAGCAACCCTAGCCTACCAGGAAACACCATATATTTT
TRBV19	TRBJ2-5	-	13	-	CASSRTVQETQYF	TGTGCCAGTAGTAGGACAGTCCAAGAGACCCAGTACTTC
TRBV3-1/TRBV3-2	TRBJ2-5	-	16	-	CASSPLGPPQTETQYF	TGTGCCAGCAGCCCCCTGGGCCCTCCACAAACAGAGACCCAGTACTTC
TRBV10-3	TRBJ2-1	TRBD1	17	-	CAIKNPFGQGSYNEQFF	TGTGCCATCAAAAACCCCTTCGGACAGGGCTCCTACAATGAGCAGTTCTTC
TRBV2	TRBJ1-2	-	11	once	CASSVGGGYTF	TGTGCCAGCAGTGTCGGGGGTGGCTACACCTTC
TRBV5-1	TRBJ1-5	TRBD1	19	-	CASRSTYPIQGNSNQPQHF	TGCGCCAGCAGATCCACCTACCCAATACAGGGGAATAGCAATCAGCCCCAGCATTTT
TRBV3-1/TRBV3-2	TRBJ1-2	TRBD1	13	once	CASSPGQGYGYTF	TGTGCCAGCAGCCCTGGACAGGGGTATGGCTACACCTTC
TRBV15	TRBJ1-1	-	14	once	CATRRGGPNTEAFF	TGTGCCACCAGAAGGGGAGGGCCCAACACTGAAGCTTTCTTT
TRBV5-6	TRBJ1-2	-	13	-	CASALGGSYGYTF	TGTGCCAGCGCTTTGGGGGGGAGTTATGGCTACACCTTC
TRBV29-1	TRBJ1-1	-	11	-	CSGVGGTEAFF	TGCAGCGGTGTGGGGGGTACTGAAGCTTTCTTT
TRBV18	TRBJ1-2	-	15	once	CASSPGAGDYYGYTF	TGTGCCAGCTCACCAGGGGCAGGGGATTACTATGGCTACACCTTC
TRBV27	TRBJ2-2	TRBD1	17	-	CASSLEPPGQGTGELFF	TGTGCCAGCAGTTTAGAGCCCCCGGGACAGGGGACCGGGGAGCTGTTTTTT
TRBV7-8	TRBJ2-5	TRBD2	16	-	CASSFFSGGGRETQYF	TGTGCCAGCAGCTTCTTTAGCGGGGGGGGACGAGAGACCCAGTACTTC